This is a list of T cell receptor beta chains from one sample in a study of OX40 agonist ivuxolimab in advanced cancers. Some clones are missing from TCRdb's copy, which holds only in-frame ones; the method was immunoSEQ multiplex PCR. In the table there are roughly 74,000 clones, around 87% of which are singletons. The sample here was CD4+ or CD8+ T cells sorted from blood, taken in a trial of the OX40 agonist ivuxolimab. The receptors here all came from an adult with an advanced solid tumor such as melanoma, head and neck, liver or kidney cancer. The CDR3 runs from the conserved cysteine through the conserved F or W. The D gene is left open where the match is weak. A clone size is listed for some rows: how often the clone was seen (once, few, many), or a class if it is expanded.

j_call clone_size v_call d_call cdr3_aa cdr3_nt
TRBJ1-6 . TRBV5-1 . CASSTGLGNSPLHF TGCGCCAGCAGCACCGGTCTAGGGAATTCACCCCTCCACTTT
TRBJ1-1 . TRBV20-1 . CSARSPRGAFF TGCAGTGCTAGATCCCCCCGCGGAGCTTTCTTT
TRBJ1-5 . TRBV28 . CASSSVGAGIIEPQHF TGTGCCAGCAGTTCCGTAGGGGCCGGAATTATTGAGCCCCAGCATTTT
TRBJ1-2 . TRBV5-1 . CASSLEGRSSYGYTF TGCGCCAGCAGCTTGGAGGGCAGGAGCTCCTATGGCTACACCTTC
TRBJ2-3 . TRBV7-2 . CASSLAGGSTDTQYF TGTGCCAGCAGCTTAGCGGGGGGTAGCACAGATACGCAGTATTTT
TRBJ1-1 . TRBV19 TRBD1 CASSIDLTGTLNTEAFF TGTGCCAGTAGTATAGATCTGACAGGGACCTTGAACACTGAAGCTTTCTTT
TRBJ2-5 few TRBV7-9 TRBD2 CASSTSGRGPETQYF TGTGCCAGCAGCACTAGCGGGAGAGGCCCAGAGACCCAGTACTTC
TRBJ2-7 . TRBV20-1 . CSAVTVYEQYF TGCAGTGCAGTGACAGTCTACGAGCAGTACTTC
TRBJ1-4 . TRBV19 . CASSMAGRNEKLFF TGTGCCAGTAGTATGGCCGGTCGCAATGAAAAACTGTTTTTT
TRBJ1-4 . TRBV18 TRBD1 CASSLGQGAEKLFF TGTGCCAGCTCACTGGGACAGGGGGCTGAAAAACTGTTTTTT
TRBJ1-5 . TRBV28 . CASSFTFADSNQPQHF TGTGCCAGCAGTTTCACATTCGCCGATAGCAATCAGCCCCAGCATTTT
TRBJ2-1 . TRBV9 . CASSETPPMGQQQFF TGTGCCAGCAGCGAGACCCCGCCAATGGGGCAACAGCAGTTCTTC
TRBJ2-7 few TRBV19 TRBD1 CASSIGQGVGEQYF TGTGCCAGTAGTATCGGACAGGGGGTCGGCGAGCAGTACTTC
TRBJ2-7 . TRBV5-6 . CASSPPLGEQYF TGTGCCAGCAGCCCGCCGTTGGGCGAGCAGTACTTC
TRBJ2-7 . TRBV6-1 TRBD2 CASSLGTSGNEQYF TGTGCCAGTTCACTCGGGACTAGCGGGAACGAGCAGTACTTC
TRBJ2-1 . TRBV5-1 . CASSTGHTANEQFF TGCGCCAGCAGCACCGGACATACTGCCAATGAGCAGTTCTTC